Listed here are 6 T cell receptor beta chains from one sample, sequenced in a study of neurological immune-mediated disorders (dated by TCRdb to between 2018 and 2021). Receptor libraries were prepared by 5' RACE. Sequencing was carried out with an Illumina HiSeq 2500. TCRdb reran the public reads through fastp at Q25 and MiXCR, keeping productive beta chains. Duplicate CDR3 protein sequences are folded into a single record with the most common DNA and genes. The sample table records more than 25,000 distinct CDR3 sequences; 9% to 13% of these occur just once. 5.8% of the sample belongs to the ten largest clones. Sequences were obtained from PBMCs. The source is a woman aged 60-70 years in good health.

This clonotype was detected ten times or more. The chain couples TRBV5-6 to TRBJ2-1, with 8 bases identical to TRBD2. V gave up 4 bases and J gave up 10 bases; unmatched junction bases: 4. Germline V gene data show CDR1 as SGHDT and CDR2 as YYEEEE. CDR3 length: 12 residues. CDR3 region: CASSPAGGEQFF. In DNA, the CDR3 is TGTGCCAGCAGCCCCGCGGGGGGCGAGCAGTTCTTC.

This clonotype was detected ten times or more. This chain uses TRBV20-1 with TRBJ2-7; 9 positions match TRBD1. There are 13 residues in the CDR3. The germline CDR1 and CDR2 sequences are DFQATT and SNEGSKA (reference sequence). V shed 3 bases, J shed 4 bases, and the junction held 4 bases outside the gene matches. The CDR3 DNA follows: TGCAGTGCTAGTGGACAGGGGACGTACGAGCAGTACTTC. It codes for CSASGQGTYEQYF.

This clonotype was observed once. The chain is built from TRBV5-1 and TRBJ1-1; D gene uncertain. The CDR3 consists of 13 residues. Germline V gene lookup returns CDR1 SGHRS and CDR2 YFSETQ. Trimming stripped 7 bases from V and 8 bases from J, with 18 bases between. CDR3 sequence: CASSTEGRTEAFF. The DNA of the CDR3 is TGCGCCAGCTCCACGGAGGGTAGGACCGAAGCTTTCTTT.

This clonotype is classed as medium-sized (0.01 to 0.1%). V and J are TRBV6-2 or TRBV6-3 and TRBJ2-7; D remains unclear. The V end lost 2 bases, the J end lost 5 bases, and 7 bases lay between the germline ends. The length of the CDR3 is 12 residues. In germline, CDR1 is MNHEY, CDR2 SVGEGT. CDR3 protein: CASSYPPHEQYF. CDR3 nucleotide sequence: TGTGCCAGCAGTTACCCGCCCCACGAGCAGTACTTC.

This chain joins TRBV7-2 and TRBJ2-5; D may match TRBD1 or TRBD2 (6 bases each). The CDR3 contains 15 residues. Germline V gene sequence: CDR1 SGHTA, CDR2 FQGNSA. V lost 6 bases and J 0 bases, leaving 14 bases between the germline ends. The CDR3 nucleotides are TGTGCCAGCAGTTGGAGGAGGGGGTACCAAGAGACCCAGTACTTC. Translating it yields CASSWRRGYQETQYF.

This clonotype came up many times. The rearrangement uses TRBV28 and TRBJ1-1; a possible D gene is TRBD1 (5 bases). The CDR3 loop spans 16 amino acids. Trimming cost V 6 bases and J 1 base, with 18 bases left between them. CDR1 is MDHEN, CDR2 SYDVKM, per germline. DNA for the CDR3: TGTGCCAGCAGCAAATCTCCGGGCAGGGAGAACACTGAAGCTTTCTTT. This gives the protein CASSKSPGRENTEAFF.